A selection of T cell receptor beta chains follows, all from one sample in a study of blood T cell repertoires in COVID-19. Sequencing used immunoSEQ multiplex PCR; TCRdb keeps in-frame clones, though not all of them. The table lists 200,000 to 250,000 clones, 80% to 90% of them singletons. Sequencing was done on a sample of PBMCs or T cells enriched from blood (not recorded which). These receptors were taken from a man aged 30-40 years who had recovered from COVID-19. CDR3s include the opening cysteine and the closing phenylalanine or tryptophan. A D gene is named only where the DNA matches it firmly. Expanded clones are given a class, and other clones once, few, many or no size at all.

DNA: TGTGCCAGCACCCGGGACAGACCAACTAATGAAAAACTGTTTTTT
CDR3: CASTRDRPTNEKLFF
J: TRBJ1-4
V: TRBV2
length: 15
size: once
D: TRBD1

DNA: TGTGCCAGCAGCCGACGGACTAGCGGCCAAGAGACCCAGTACTTC
CDR3: CASSRRTSGQETQYF
J: TRBJ2-5
V: TRBV7-6
length: 15
size: .
D: TRBD2

DNA: TGTGCCAGCAGTTCTAGCGGGGGCGCCAGGGAGACCCAGTACTTC
CDR3: CASSSSGGARETQYF
J: TRBJ2-5
V: TRBV6-2/TRBV6-3
length: 15
size: .
D: TRBD2

DNA: TGTGCCAGCAGTTACGGAGCGAGCGGGGAGCTGTTTTTT
CDR3: CASSYGASGELFF
J: TRBJ2-2
V: TRBV6-6
length: 13
size: .
D: .

DNA: TGTGCCAGCAGCCCCGGGGGGTTTAACTATGGCTACACCTTC
CDR3: CASSPGGFNYGYTF
J: TRBJ1-2
V: TRBV5-4
length: 14
size: .
D: .

DNA: TGTGCCAGCAGCCCAGAGGTCCTGAACACTGAAGCTTTCTTT
CDR3: CASSPEVLNTEAFF
J: TRBJ1-1
V: TRBV7-9
length: 14
size: .
D: .

DNA: TGTGCCAGTAAAAGTGCGGGGGCCTCCTACAATGAGCAGTTCTTC
CDR3: CASKSAGASYNEQFF
J: TRBJ2-1
V: TRBV19
length: 15
size: .
D: .

DNA: TGTGCCAGCAGTGAAAGGACTAGCGGGGGTGACGAGCAGTACTTC
CDR3: CASSERTSGGDEQYF
J: TRBJ2-7
V: TRBV2
length: 15
size: .
D: TRBD2

DNA: TGCGCCAGCAAAAGCCCGATGAACACCGGGGAGCTGTTTTTT
CDR3: CASKSPMNTGELFF
J: TRBJ2-2
V: TRBV10-2
length: 14
size: .
D: .

DNA: TGTGCCAGCAGACAACCGGGACTAGCGGGAGGACCCAACGAGCAGTACTTC
CDR3: CASRQPGLAGGPNEQYF
J: TRBJ2-7
V: TRBV5-4
length: 17
size: .
D: TRBD2

DNA: TGTGCCAGCAGCTCGCCCGGGAGTTGGGCCAATGAGCAGTTCTTC
CDR3: CASSSPGSWANEQFF
J: TRBJ2-1
V: TRBV9
length: 15
size: .
D: .

DNA: TGTGCCAGCAGCTATCTGACAGGGAACTACGAGCAGTACTTC
CDR3: CASSYLTGNYEQYF
J: TRBJ2-7
V: TRBV13
length: 14
size: .
D: TRBD1

DNA: TGTGCCAGCAAAGGCGGGCTAGCCTACAATGAGCAGTTCTTC
CDR3: CASKGGLAYNEQFF
J: TRBJ2-1
V: TRBV28
length: 14
size: .
D: .

DNA: TGTGCCAGCAGCTTAAGTGGAGGGGGCGCGGGGTTGAATGAGCAGTTCTTC
CDR3: CASSLSGGGAGLNEQFF
J: TRBJ2-1
V: TRBV7-9
length: 17
size: .
D: .

DNA: TGTGCCATTGGCGAGGTGCTCTATGGCTACACCTTC
CDR3: CAIGEVLYGYTF
J: TRBJ1-2
V: TRBV2
length: 12
size: .
D: .

DNA: TGTGCCAGCAGCCCGGACAGGGGCGGTGAAGCTTTCTTT
CDR3: CASSPDRGGEAFF
J: TRBJ1-1
V: TRBV7-8
length: 13
size: .
D: TRBD1

DNA: TGTGCCAGCAGGGGACAGGGGGGCACCGGGGAGCTGTTTTTT
CDR3: CASRGQGGTGELFF
J: TRBJ2-2
V: TRBV2
length: 14
size: .
D: TRBD1

DNA: TGTGCCACCAGTGACTCCCATGGACAGGGGGCCCAAGAGACCCAGTACTTC
CDR3: CATSDSHGQGAQETQYF
J: TRBJ2-5
V: TRBV24-1
length: 17
size: .
D: TRBD1

DNA: TGTGCCAGCAGCCAAGATGGTGCGTACGAGCAGTACTTC
CDR3: CASSQDGAYEQYF
J: TRBJ2-7
V: TRBV3-1/TRBV3-2
length: 13
size: .
D: .

DNA: TGTGCCAGCAGCTTAGGGGGCGGGCACACAGATACGCAGTATTTT
CDR3: CASSLGGGHTDTQYF
J: TRBJ2-3
V: TRBV13
length: 15
size: .
D: .

DNA: TGTGCCAGCAGTACCCCCGGGACAGGGACAAATGATGAGCAGTTCTTC
CDR3: CASSTPGTGTNDEQFF
J: TRBJ2-1
V: TRBV25-1
length: 16
size: once
D: TRBD1

DNA: TGTGCCAGCAGCGTCCACATGGGGGGGGCGAGAACTGAAGCTTTCTTT
CDR3: CASSVHMGGARTEAFF
J: TRBJ1-1
V: TRBV9
length: 16
size: .
D: .

DNA: TGTGCCAGCAGTTCCGGGACTAGCGGGGGGGCCTACGAGCAGTACTTC
CDR3: CASSSGTSGGAYEQYF
J: TRBJ2-7
V: TRBV27
length: 16
size: .
D: TRBD2

DNA: TGCGCCAGCAGCTTGTCAGGGGTGACTGAAGCTTTCTTT
CDR3: CASSLSGVTEAFF
J: TRBJ1-1
V: TRBV5-1
length: 13
size: once
D: .

DNA: TGTGCCAGCTCACCCATTACAGCCGCCGATGAGCAGTTCTTC
CDR3: CASSPITAADEQFF
J: TRBJ2-1
V: TRBV18
length: 14
size: .
D: .

DNA: TGTGCCAGCAGCACACCGGGACAGGGGGCTTATGGCAATCAGCCCCAGCATTTT
CDR3: CASSTPGQGAYGNQPQHF
J: TRBJ1-5
V: TRBV28
length: 18
size: .
D: TRBD1

DNA: TGCGCCAGCAGTGAGGGGGGCAGGCGAGGGTATGGCTACACCTTC
CDR3: CASSEGGRRGYGYTF
J: TRBJ1-2
V: TRBV10-1
length: 15
size: .
D: .

DNA: TGTGCCAGCAGCGACGGCGACAGGACCCAGGCAGAGACCCAGTACTTC
CDR3: CASSDGDRTQAETQYF
J: TRBJ2-5
V: TRBV5-4
length: 16
size: .
D: .

DNA: TGTGCCAGCAGTTACTCAGGACAGGGCTACGAGCAGTACTTC
CDR3: CASSYSGQGYEQYF
J: TRBJ2-7
V: TRBV6-5
length: 14
size: .
D: TRBD1

DNA: TGCGCCAGCAGTGAGTCTTCGCCAGGGGGCTTCTATGGCTACACCTTC
CDR3: CASSESSPGGFYGYTF
J: TRBJ1-2
V: TRBV10-2
length: 16
size: .
D: TRBD1

DNA: TGTGCCAGCAGCCCACTACAGGGTCCGTGGTATCAGCCCCAGCATTTT
CDR3: CASSPLQGPWYQPQHF
J: TRBJ1-5
V: TRBV5-8
length: 16
size: .
D: .